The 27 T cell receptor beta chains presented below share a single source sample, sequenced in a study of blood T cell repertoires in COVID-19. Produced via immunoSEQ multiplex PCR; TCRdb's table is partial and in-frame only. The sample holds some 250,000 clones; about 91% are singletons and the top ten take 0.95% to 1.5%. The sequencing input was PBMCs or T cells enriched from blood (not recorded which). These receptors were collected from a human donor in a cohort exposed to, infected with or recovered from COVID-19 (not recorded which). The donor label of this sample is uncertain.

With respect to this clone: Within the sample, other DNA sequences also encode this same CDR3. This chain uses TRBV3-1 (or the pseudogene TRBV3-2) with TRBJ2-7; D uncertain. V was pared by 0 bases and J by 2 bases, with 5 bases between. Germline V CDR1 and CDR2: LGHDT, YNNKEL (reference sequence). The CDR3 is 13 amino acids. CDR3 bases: TGTGCCAGCAGCCAAGATAGAGCCTACGAGCAGTACTTC. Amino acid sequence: CASSQDRAYEQYF.

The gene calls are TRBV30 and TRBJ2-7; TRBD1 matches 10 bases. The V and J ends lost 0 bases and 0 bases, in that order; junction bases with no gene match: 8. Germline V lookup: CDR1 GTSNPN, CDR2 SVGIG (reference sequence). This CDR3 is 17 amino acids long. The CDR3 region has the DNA TGTGCCTGGAGTGTCACCCTCCGGACAGGGGGCTCCTACGAGCAGTACTTC. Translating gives CAWSVTLRTGGSYEQYF.

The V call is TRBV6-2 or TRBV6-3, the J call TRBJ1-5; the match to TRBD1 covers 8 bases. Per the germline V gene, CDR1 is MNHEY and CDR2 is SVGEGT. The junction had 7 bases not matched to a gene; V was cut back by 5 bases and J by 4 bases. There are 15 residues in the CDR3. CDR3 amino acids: CASSRDRPSNQPQHF. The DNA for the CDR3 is TGTGCCAGCAGTCGGGACAGGCCCTCAAATCAGCCCCAGCATTTT.

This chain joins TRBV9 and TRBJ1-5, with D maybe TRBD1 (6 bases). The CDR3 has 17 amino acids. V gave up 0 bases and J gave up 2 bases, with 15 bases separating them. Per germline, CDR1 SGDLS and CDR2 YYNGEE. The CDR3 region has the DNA TGTGCCAGCAGCGTAGTTGGGGGGGGCGAAGGCAATCAGCCCCAGCATTTT. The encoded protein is CASSVVGGGEGNQPQHF.

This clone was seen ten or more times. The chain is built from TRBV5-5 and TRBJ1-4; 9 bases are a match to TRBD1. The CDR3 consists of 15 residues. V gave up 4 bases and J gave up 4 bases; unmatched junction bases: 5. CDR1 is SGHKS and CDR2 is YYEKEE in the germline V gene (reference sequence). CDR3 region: CASSPRTGDNEKLFF. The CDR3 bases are TGTGCCAGCAGCCCCAGGACAGGGGATAATGAAAAACTGTTTTTT.

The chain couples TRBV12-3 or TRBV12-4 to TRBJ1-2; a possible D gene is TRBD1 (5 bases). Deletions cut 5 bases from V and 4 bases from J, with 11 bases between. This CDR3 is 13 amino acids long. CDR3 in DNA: TGTGCCAGCAGTCCAGGGTGGGCCTATGGCTACACCTTC. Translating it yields CASSPGWAYGYTF.

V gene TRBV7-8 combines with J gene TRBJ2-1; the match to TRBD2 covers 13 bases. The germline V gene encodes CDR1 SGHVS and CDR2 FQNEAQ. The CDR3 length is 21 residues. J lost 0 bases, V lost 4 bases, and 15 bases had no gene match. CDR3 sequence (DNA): TGTGCCAGCAGCTGGCCAGGGGGGGGACTAGCGGGGAAACTCTCCTACAATGAGCAGTTCTTC. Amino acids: CASSWPGGGLAGKLSYNEQFF.

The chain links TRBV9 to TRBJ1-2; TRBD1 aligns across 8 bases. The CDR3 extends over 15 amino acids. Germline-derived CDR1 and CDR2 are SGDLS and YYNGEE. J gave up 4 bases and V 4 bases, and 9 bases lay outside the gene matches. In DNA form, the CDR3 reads TGTGCCAGCAGCCCGCAGGGGGCGCCGGGCTATGGCTACACCTTC. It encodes CASSPQGAPGYGYTF.

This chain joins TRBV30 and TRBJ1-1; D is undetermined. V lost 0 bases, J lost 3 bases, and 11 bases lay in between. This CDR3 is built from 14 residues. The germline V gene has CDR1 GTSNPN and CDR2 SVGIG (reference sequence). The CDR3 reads CAWSVGGYDTEAFF. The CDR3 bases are TGTGCCTGGAGTGTGGGCGGGTATGACACTGAAGCTTTCTTT. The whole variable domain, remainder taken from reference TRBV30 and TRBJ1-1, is SQTIHQWPATLVQPVGSPLSLECTVEGTSNPNLYWYRQAAGRGLQLLFYSVGIGQISSEVPQNLSASRPQDRQFILSSKKLLLSDSGFYLCAWSVGGYDTEAFFGQGTRLTVV.

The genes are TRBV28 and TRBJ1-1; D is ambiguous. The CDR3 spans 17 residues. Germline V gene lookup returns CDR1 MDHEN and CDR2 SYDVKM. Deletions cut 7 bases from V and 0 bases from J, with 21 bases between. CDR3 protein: CASMRGERFLLNTEAFF. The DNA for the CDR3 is TGTGCCAGCATGCGGGGAGAGAGATTTCTATTGAACACTGAAGCTTTCTTT.

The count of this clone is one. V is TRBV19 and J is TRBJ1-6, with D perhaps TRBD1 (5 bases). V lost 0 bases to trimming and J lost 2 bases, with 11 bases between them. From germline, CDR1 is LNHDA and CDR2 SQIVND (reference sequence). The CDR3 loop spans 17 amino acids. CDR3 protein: CASSIDQAGTYNSPLHF. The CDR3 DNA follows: TGTGCCAGTAGTATAGATCAGGCAGGGACCTATAATTCACCCCTCCACTTT.

The CDR3 sequence is CASTPPGQGSAFF. Here the CDR3 DNA reads TGTGCCAGCACTCCCCCGGGACAGGGGTCAGCTTTCTTT. The rearrangement joins TRBV19 to TRBJ1-1; 10 bases agree with TRBD1. V was clipped by 9 bases and J by 10 bases; unmatched bases: 11. The CDR3 sequence is 13 residues long. CDR1 and CDR2 from the germline V gene are LNHDA and SQIVND (reference sequence).

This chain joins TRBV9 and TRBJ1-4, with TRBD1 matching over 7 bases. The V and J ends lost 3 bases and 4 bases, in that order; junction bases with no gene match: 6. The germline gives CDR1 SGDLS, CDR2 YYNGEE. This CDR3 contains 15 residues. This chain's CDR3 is CASSAQGGLNEKLFF. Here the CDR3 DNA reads TGTGCCAGCAGCGCCCAGGGGGGTCTTAATGAAAAACTGTTTTTT.

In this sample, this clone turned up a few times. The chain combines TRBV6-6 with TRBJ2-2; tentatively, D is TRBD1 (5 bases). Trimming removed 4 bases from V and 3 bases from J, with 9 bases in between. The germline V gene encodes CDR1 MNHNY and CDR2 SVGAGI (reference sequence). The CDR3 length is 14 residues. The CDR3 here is CASSFSRDTGELFF. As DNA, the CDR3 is TGTGCCAGCAGTTTTTCCAGGGACACCGGGGAGCTGTTTTTT.

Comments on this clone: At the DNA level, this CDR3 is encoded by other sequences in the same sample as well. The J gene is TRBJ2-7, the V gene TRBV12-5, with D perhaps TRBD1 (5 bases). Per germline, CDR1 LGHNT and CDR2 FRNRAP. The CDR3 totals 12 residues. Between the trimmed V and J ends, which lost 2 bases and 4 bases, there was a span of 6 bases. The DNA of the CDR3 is TGTGCTAGTGGTTTGCAGGGATACGAGCAGTACTTC. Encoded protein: CASGLQGYEQYF.

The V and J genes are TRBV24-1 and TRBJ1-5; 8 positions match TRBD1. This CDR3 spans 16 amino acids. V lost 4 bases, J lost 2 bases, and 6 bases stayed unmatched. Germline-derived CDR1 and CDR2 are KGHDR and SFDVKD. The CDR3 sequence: CATSDSGQGRNQPQHF. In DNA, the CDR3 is TGTGCCACCAGTGACTCCGGACAGGGACGCAATCAGCCCCAGCATTTT.

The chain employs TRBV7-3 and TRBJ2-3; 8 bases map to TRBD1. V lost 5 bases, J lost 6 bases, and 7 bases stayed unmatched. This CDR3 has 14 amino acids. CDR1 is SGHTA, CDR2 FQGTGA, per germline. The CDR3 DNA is TGTGCCAGCAGCCACGGACAGGGTGGGGATACGCAGTATTTT. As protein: CASSHGQGGDTQYF.

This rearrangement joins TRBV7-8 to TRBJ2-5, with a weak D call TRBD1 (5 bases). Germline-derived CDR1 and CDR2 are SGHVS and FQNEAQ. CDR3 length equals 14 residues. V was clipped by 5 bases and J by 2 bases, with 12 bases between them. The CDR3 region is CASSPRVRQETQYF. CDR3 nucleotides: TGTGCCAGCAGCCCCAGGGTGCGGCAAGAGACCCAGTACTTC.

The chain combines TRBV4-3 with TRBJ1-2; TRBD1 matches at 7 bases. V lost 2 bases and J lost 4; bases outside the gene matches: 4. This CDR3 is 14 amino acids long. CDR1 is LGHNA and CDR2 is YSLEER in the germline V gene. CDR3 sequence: CASSQTAGGYGYTF. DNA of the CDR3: TGCGCCAGCAGCCAAACCGCAGGGGGCTATGGCTACACCTTC.

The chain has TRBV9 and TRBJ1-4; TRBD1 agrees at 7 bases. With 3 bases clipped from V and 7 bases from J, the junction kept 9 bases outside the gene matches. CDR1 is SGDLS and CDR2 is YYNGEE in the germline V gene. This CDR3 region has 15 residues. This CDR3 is CASSERQGISEKLFF. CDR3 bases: TGTGCCAGCAGCGAGAGACAGGGCATAAGTGAAAAACTGTTTTTT.

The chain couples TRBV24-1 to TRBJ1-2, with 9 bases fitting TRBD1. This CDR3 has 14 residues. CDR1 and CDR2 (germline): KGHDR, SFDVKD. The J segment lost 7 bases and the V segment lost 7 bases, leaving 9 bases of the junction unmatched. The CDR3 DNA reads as TGTGCCACCAGCCCGGGACAGGGAGGCTTTGGCTACACCTTC. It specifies CATSPGQGGFGYTF.

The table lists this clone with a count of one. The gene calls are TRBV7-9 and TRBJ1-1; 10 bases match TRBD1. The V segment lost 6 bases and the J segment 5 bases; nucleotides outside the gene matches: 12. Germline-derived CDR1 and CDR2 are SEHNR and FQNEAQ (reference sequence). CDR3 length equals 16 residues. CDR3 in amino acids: CASSSGTGVLWTEAFF. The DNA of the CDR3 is TGTGCCAGCAGTTCCGGGACAGGGGTTCTATGGACTGAAGCTTTCTTT.

The CDR3 nucleotides are TGCGCCAGCAGTGAAAGGGGTTCACCCCTCCACTTT. It translates to CASSERGSPLHF. V and J are TRBV10-2 and TRBJ1-6; weak D call: TRBD1 (5 bases). CDR3 length: 12 amino acids. CDR1 WSHSY and CDR2 SAAADI come from the germline V gene. Trimming took 3 bases from V and 9 from J, leaving 6 bases between them.

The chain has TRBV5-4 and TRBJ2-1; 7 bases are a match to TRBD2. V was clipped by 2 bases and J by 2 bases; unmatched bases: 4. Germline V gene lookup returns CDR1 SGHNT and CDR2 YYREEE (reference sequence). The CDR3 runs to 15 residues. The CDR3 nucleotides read TGTGCCAGCAGCTTTAACCGGGGGGCCTACAATGAGCAGTTCTTC. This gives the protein CASSFNRGAYNEQFF.

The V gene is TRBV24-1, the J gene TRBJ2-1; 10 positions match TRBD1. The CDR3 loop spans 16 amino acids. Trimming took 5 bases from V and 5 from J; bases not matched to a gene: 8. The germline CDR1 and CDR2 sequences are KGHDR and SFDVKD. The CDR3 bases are TGTGCCACCAGTGGGGTCCGCGGGACAGGGGACAATGAGCAGTTCTTC. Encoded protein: CATSGVRGTGDNEQFF.

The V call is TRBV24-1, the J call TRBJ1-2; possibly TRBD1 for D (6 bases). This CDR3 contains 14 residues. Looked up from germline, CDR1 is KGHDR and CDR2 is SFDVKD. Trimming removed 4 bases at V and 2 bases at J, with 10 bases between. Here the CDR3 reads CATSEGATNYGYTF. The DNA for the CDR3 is TGTGCCACCAGTGAGGGGGCAACGAACTATGGCTACACCTTC.

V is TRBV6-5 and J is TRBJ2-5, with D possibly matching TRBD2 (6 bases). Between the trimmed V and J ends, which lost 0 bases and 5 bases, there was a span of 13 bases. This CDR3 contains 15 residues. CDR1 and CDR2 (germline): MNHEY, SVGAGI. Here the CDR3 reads CASSYSPWGEETQYF. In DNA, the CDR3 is TGTGCCAGCAGTTACTCGCCTTGGGGGGAGGAGACCCAGTACTTC.